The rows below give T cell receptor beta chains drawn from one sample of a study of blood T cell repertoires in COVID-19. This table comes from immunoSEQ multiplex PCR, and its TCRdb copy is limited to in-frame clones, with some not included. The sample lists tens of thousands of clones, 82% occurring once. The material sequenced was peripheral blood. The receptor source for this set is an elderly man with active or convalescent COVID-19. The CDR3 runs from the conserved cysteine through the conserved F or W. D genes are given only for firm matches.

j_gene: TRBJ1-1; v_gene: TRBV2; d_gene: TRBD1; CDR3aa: CASRGQINTEAFF
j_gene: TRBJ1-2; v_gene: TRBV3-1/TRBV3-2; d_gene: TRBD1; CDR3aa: CASSPGGTVGGYTF
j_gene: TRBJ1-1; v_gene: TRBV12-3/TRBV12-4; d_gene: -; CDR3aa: CASRVSRFYEAFF
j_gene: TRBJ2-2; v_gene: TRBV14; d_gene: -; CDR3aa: CASSQDQGAGELFF
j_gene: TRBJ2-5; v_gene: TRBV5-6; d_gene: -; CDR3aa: CASSTTLNEETQYF
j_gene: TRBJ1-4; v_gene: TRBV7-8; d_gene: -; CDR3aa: CASSLAERPEEKLFF
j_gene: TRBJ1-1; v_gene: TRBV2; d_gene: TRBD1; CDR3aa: CATLGTAGNEAFF
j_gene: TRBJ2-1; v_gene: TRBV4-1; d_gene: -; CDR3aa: CASSQGPNNEQFF
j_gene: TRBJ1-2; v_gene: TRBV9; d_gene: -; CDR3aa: CASSVAGDAYGYTF
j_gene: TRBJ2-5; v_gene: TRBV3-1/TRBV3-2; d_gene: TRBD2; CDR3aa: CASSPVSERGGRTRETQYF
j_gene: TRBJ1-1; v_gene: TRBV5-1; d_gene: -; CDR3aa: CASSLRGPTNTEAFF
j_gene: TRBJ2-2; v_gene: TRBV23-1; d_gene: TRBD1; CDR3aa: CASRKQGAYTGELFF
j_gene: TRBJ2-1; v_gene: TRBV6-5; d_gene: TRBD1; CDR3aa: CASSTGGAYNEQFF
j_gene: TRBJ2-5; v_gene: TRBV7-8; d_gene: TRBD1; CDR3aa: CASSSYRGRGETQYF
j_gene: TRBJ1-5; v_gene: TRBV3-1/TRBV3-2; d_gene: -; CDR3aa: CASSQAGRYQPQHF
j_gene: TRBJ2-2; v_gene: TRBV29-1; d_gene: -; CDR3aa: CSVGTGANTGELFF
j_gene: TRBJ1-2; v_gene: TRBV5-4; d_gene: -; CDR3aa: CASSLRGVDGYTF
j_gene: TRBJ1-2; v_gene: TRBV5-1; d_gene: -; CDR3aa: CASSLEVRGLGGYTF
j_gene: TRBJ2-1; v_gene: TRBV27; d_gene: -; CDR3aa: CASSPPGASSYNEQFF
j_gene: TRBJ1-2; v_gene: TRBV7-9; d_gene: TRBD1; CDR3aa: CASSLEEGAQGYTF
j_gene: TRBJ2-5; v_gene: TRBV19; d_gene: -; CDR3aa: CASSYGGSMETQYF
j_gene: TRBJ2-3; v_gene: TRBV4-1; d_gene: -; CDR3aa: CASSPDPLAGASQYF
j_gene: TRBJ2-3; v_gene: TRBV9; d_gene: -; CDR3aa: CASSVGTRPLGTDTQYF
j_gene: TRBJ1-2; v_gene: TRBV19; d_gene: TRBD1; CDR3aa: CASTPRSPTGMEYYGYTF